The T cell receptor (beta chain) described here comes from a study of T cell responses to AZD1222 COVID-19 vaccine. This CDR3 region has 14 residues. Losses at the gene ends were 3 bases for V and 1 base for J; bases not matched to a gene: 3. Germline CDR1 is SGHTA and CDR2 is FQGNSA. Method: immunoSEQ multiplex PCR; TCRdb's copy keeps in-frame clones and lacks some. The sample includes 100,000 to 150,000 clones, roughly 85% of them seen just once. This clone was seen only a few times. Antigen: not known. Broader study findings: Compared with day 0, the breadth and depth of the Spike-specific TCR repertoire rose significantly after two doses of AZD1222. Repertoires in all cases were sampled only once the peak T cell response had passed. The donor cohort was predominantly white British with a female majority, and clonal diversity may have been underestimated.

The V call is TRBV7-2, the J call TRBJ2-7; 7 bases are shared with TRBD2. The receptor was isolated from an adult in good health. The source material was peripheral blood, sampled on day 0 of AZD1222 vaccination. The CDR3 here is CASSFGGDSYEQYF. For the CDR3, the DNA is TGTGCCAGCAGCTTTGGGGGGGATTCCTACGAGCAGTACTTC.